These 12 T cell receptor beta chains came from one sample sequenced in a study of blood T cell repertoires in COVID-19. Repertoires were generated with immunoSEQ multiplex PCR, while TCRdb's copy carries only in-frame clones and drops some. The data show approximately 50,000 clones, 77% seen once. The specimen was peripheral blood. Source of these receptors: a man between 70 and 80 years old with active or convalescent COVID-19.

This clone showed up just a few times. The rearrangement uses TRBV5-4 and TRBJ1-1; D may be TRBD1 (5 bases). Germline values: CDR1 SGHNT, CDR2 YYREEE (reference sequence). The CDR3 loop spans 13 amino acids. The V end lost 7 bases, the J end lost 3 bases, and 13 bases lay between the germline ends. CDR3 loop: CASFRVGYTEAFF. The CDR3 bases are TGTGCCAGCTTCAGGGTCGGGTACACTGAAGCTTTCTTT.

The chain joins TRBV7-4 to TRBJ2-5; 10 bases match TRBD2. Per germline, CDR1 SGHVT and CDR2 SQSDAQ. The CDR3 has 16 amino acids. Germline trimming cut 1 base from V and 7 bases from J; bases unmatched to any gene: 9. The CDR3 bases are TGTGCCAGCAGCTTAGGGACTAGCGGACCCCAGGGGACCCAGTACTTC. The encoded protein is CASSLGTSGPQGTQYF.

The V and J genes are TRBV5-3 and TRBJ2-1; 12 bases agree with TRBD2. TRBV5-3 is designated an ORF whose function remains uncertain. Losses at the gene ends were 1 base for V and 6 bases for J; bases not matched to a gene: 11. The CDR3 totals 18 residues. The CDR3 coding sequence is TGTGCCAGAAGCTTGTCCCGGGGGAGACTAGCGGGAGCCAATGAGCAGTTCTTC. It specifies CARSLSRGRLAGANEQFF.

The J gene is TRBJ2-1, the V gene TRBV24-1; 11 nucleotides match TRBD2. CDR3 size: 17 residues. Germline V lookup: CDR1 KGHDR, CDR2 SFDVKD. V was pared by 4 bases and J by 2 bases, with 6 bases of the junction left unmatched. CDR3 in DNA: TGTGCCACCAGTGAAACTAGCGGGAGAGTAACCTACAATGAGCAGTTCTTC. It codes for CATSETSGRVTYNEQFF.

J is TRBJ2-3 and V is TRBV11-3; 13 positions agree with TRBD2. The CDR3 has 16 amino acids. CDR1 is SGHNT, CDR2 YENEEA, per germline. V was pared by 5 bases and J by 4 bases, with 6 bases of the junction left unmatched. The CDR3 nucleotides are TGTGCCAGCAGCCCTGGGACTAGCGGGGAAGCAGATACGCAGTATTTT. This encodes CASSPGTSGEADTQYF.

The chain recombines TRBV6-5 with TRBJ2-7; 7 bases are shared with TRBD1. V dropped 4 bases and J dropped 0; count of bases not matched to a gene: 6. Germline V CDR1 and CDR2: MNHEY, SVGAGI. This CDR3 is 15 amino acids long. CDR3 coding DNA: TGTGCCAGCAGTTTTCGACAGGGTAGCTCCTACGAGCAGTACTTC. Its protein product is CASSFRQGSSYEQYF.

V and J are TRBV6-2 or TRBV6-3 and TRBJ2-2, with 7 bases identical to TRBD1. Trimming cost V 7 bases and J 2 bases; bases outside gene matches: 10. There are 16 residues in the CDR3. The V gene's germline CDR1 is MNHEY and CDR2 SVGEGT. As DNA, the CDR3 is TGTGCCAGCATCCCGCCGGGACAGACTAACACCGGGGAGCTGTTTTTT. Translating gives CASIPPGQTNTGELFF.

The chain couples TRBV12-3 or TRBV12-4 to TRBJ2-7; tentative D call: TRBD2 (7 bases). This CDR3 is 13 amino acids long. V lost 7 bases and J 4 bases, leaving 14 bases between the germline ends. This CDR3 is CASTNGGAYEQYF. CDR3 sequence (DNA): TGTGCCAGCACCAATGGGGGGGCATACGAGCAGTACTTC.

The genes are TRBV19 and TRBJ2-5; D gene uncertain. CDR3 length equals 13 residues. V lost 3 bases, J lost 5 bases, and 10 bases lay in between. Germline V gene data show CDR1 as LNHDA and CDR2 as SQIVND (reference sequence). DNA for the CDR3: TGTGCCAGTAGTATGACGGAGTTCGAGACCCAGTACTTC. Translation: CASSMTEFETQYF.

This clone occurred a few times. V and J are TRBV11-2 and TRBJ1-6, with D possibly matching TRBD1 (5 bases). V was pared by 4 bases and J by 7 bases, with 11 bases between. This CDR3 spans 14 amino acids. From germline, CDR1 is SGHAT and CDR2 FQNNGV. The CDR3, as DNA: TGTGCCAGCAGCTACGGGGGGTGGAATTCACCCCTCCACTTT. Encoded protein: CASSYGGWNSPLHF. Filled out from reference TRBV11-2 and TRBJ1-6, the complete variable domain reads EAGVAQSPRYKIIEKRQSVAFWCNPISGHATLYWYQQILGQGPKLLIQFQNNGVVDDSQLPKDRFSAERLKGVDSTLKIQPAKLEDSAVYLCASSYGGWNSPLHFGNGTRLTVT.

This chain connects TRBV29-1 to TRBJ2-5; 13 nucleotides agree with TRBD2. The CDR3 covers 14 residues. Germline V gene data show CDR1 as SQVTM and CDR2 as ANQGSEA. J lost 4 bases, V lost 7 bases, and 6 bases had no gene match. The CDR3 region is CSARTSGRGETQYF. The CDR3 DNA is TGCAGCGCCCGGACTAGCGGGAGAGGAGAGACCCAGTACTTC.

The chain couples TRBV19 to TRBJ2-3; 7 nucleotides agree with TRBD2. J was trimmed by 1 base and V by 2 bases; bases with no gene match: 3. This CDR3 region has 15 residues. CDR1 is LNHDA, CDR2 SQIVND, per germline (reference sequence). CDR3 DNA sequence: TGTGCCAGTAGTATAACTGGGGGGGGCACAGATACGCAGTATTTT. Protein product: CASSITGGGTDTQYF.